These T cell receptor beta chains were read from a single sample in a study of T cells in Graves' hyperthyroidism and ophthalmopathy. TCRdb redid the calling of the multiplex PCR reads with MiXCR, one entry per CDR3 protein. The sample shows nearly 600,000 distinct CDR3 sequences, 14% of them seen only once. Sequencing was carried out using blood. Receptors were obtained from a young woman with Graves' ophthalmopathy. CDR3s include the opening cysteine and the closing phenylalanine or tryptophan. A D gene is named only where the DNA matches it firmly. The size entry is marked missing in some rows and otherwise reads once, few, many or a size class.

v_gene	abundance	d_gene	j_gene	CDR3aa	CDR3nt
TRBV9	many	.	TRBJ2-5	CASSVEGGAAQETQYF	TGTGCCAGCAGCGTAGAGGGGGGAGCGGCACAAGAGACCCAGTACTTC
TRBV18	few	TRBD1	TRBJ2-7	CASRPRDRAYEQYF	TGTGCCAGCCGTCCCCGGGACAGGGCCTACGAGCAGTACTTC
TRBV30	many	TRBD1	TRBJ1-1	CAWSVRDRVTEAFF	TGTGCCTGGAGTGTACGGGACAGGGTAACTGAAGCTTTCTTT
TRBV7-2	many	.	TRBJ2-3	CASSPRSADTQYF	TGTGCCAGCAGCCCGCGGAGCGCAGATACGCAGTATTTT
TRBV5-6	many	.	TRBJ1-1	CASSLWAGDTEAFF	TGTGCCAGCAGCTTGTGGGCAGGGGACACTGAAGCTTTCTTT
TRBV5-5	many	.	TRBJ2-5	CASSLVHRQETQYF	TGTGCCAGCAGCTTGGTACACCGCCAAGAGACCCAGTACTTC
TRBV5-1	many	.	TRBJ2-3	CASSLDPDTDTQYF	TGCGCCAGCAGCTTGGATCCAGACACAGATACGCAGTATTTT
TRBV7-2	.	TRBD2	TRBJ2-1	CASSFYSGGANEQFF	TGTGCCAGCAGCTTCTATAGCGGGGGGGCCAACGAGCAGTTCTTC
TRBV12-3/TRBV12-4	many	.	TRBJ2-7	CASSFPSAYEQYF	TGTGCCAGCAGTTTTCCCTCCGCCTACGAGCAGTACTTC
TRBV2	many	.	TRBJ1-2	CASSEGAPPSRYTF	TGTGCCAGCAGTGAGGGGGCCCCGCCTAGTCGCTACACCTTC
TRBV11-3	many	.	TRBJ1-2	CASSLADGWETF	TGTGCCAGCAGCTTAGCGGATGGTTGGGAGACCTTC
TRBV6-1	.	TRBD1	TRBJ2-7	CASSDGTVAYEQYF	TGTGCCAGCAGCGACGGGACAGTAGCCTACGAGCAGTACTTC
TRBV4-1	.	TRBD2	TRBJ2-1	CASSQFRGGRARGYEQFF	TGCGCCAGCAGCCAGTTTCGGGGCGGGAGGGCCAGGGGGTACGAGCAGTTCTTC
TRBV6-2/TRBV6-3	.	.	TRBJ1-1	CASTLWGVLRGTEAFF	TGTGCCAGCACCTTGTGGGGGGTCCTTAGGGGGACTGAAGCTTTCTTT
TRBV28	many	.	TRBJ1-3	CASSFLQGNTIYF	TGTGCCAGCAGTTTCCTTCAGGGAAACACCATATATTTT
TRBV11-2	many	TRBD2	TRBJ2-7	CASSSASGRVYEQYF	TGTGCCAGCAGCTCCGCTAGCGGGAGAGTCTACGAGCAGTACTTC
TRBV7-2	many	TRBD1	TRBJ1-5	CASSLRYSELGDRYQPQHF	TGTGCCAGCAGCTTACGTTACTCGGAGTTGGGGGACAGGTATCAGCCCCAGCATTTT
TRBV4-3	.	.	TRBJ2-2	CASSQDRSTSTGELFF	TGCGCCAGCAGCCAAGATCGTAGTACATCCACCGGGGAGCTGTTTTTT
TRBV4-1	.	TRBD1	TRBJ2-7	CASSQDRGQGFDEQYF	TGCGCCAGCAGCCAAGATCGAGGACAGGGGTTTGACGAGCAGTACTTC
TRBV19	.	.	TRBJ1-1	CASSPGWLNTEAFF	TGTGCCAGTAGTCCGGGGTGGCTGAACACTGAAGCTTTCTTT
TRBV27	many	TRBD1	TRBJ2-7	CASSLSGQIYEQYF	TGTGCCAGCAGTTTATCGGGACAGATCTACGAGCAGTACTTC
TRBV14	many	.	TRBJ1-1	CASSQVGGMVTEAFF	TGTGCCAGCAGCCAAGTTGGAGGGATGGTCACTGAAGCTTTCTTT
TRBV6-2/TRBV6-3	many	.	TRBJ2-1	CASINGGIGEQFF	TGTGCCAGCATTAATGGGGGTATCGGTGAGCAGTTCTTC
TRBV2	few	.	TRBJ1-5	CASSDGSQPQHF	TGTGCCAGCAGTGATGGGAGTCAGCCCCAGCATTTT
TRBV18	many	.	TRBJ1-5	CASSPPGGNQPQHF	TGTGCCAGCAGCCCACCCGGTGGCAATCAGCCCCAGCATTTT
TRBV7-9	.	TRBD1	TRBJ2-7	CASSFKAGGYEQYF	TGTGCCAGCAGCTTCAAGGCAGGGGGCTACGAGCAGTACTTC
TRBV2	many	TRBD1	TRBJ2-7	CASRDRQGSVVYYEQYF	TGTGCCAGCAGGGACAGACAGGGATCGGTAGTCTACTACGAGCAGTACTTC
TRBV4-1	.	.	TRBJ2-5	CASSHPWGLIQETQYF	TGCGCCAGCAGCCACCCTTGGGGGCTCATTCAAGAGACCCAGTACTTC
TRBV6-2/TRBV6-3	many	.	TRBJ2-5	CASSPFPTVWGETQYF	TGTGCCAGCAGTCCCTTCCCGACAGTTTGGGGCGAGACCCAGTACTTC
TRBV11-3	few	.	TRBJ2-4	CASSFFGGREQRGIQYF	TGTGCCAGCAGCTTTTTTGGGGGACGGGAACAAAGGGGCATTCAGTACTTC
TRBV2	many	.	TRBJ1-5	CATSTGGDNQPQHF	TGTGCCACCTCTACCGGAGGTGACAATCAGCCCCAGCATTTT
TRBV5-1	.	TRBD2	TRBJ2-7	CASSLASTSGSPYEQYF	TGCGCCAGCAGCTTGGCCTCTACTAGCGGGAGCCCCTACGAGCAGTACTTC
TRBV24-1	few	.	TRBJ1-5	CATSDSGGRQPQHF	TGTGCCACCAGTGACTCGGGGGGGCGTCAGCCCCAGCATTTT
TRBV7-3	many	TRBD2	TRBJ2-5	CASSLGGLAGETQYF	TGTGCCAGCAGCTTAGGAGGACTAGCCGGGGAGACCCAGTACTTC
TRBV28	many	.	TRBJ2-1	CASSPLGSYNEQFF	TGTGCCAGCAGTCCCCTCGGCTCCTACAATGAGCAGTTCTTC
TRBV15	.	.	TRBJ1-4	CATSREQGEKLFF	TGTGCCACCAGCAGAGAGCAGGGTGAAAAACTGTTTTTT
TRBV7-2	many	.	TRBJ1-1	CASSFGGQGTEAFF	TGTGCCAGCAGCTTCGGGGGGCAGGGCACTGAAGCTTTCTTT
TRBV12-3/TRBV12-4	.	TRBD1	TRBJ1-5	CASGGGASPQHF	TGTGCCAGCGGAGGGGGCGCAAGTCCCCAGCATTTT
TRBV6-1	many	.	TRBJ1-2	CASRLRTGALPYGYTF	TGTGCCAGCAGATTACGGACGGGGGCACTACCCTATGGCTACACCTTC
TRBV4-1	.	.	TRBJ2-7	CASSRSFYYEQYF	TGCGCCAGCAGCCGCAGTTTTTACTACGAGCAGTACTTC
TRBV20-1	many	.	TRBJ2-5	CSARDQLDQETQYF	TGCAGTGCTAGAGATCAACTAGACCAAGAGACCCAGTACTTC
TRBV9	many	.	TRBJ2-5	CASSAPLAGGQGGETQYF	TGTGCCAGCAGCGCGCCCTTGGCGGGCGGCCAAGGTGGAGAGACCCAGTACTTC
TRBV2	few	.	TRBJ1-6	CARGTATNSPLHF	TGTGCCAGGGGAACAGCGACTAATTCACCCCTCCACTTT
TRBV19	few	.	TRBJ1-1	CASRAFNAEAFF	TGTGCCAGTAGGGCTTTTAACGCTGAAGCTTTCTTT
TRBV20-1	many	TRBD1	TRBJ2-3	CSARDLGQPDTQYF	TGCAGTGCTAGAGATCTGGGACAGCCAGATACGCAGTATTTT
TRBV12-3/TRBV12-4	.	TRBD1	TRBJ2-7	CASSPERDRGFVNLGEQYF	TGTGCCAGCAGTCCCGAACGGGACAGGGGGTTCGTCAACTTAGGGGAGCAGTACTTC
TRBV28	many	.	TRBJ1-1	CASSFLSTEAFF	TGTGCCAGCAGTTTTCTCAGCACTGAAGCTTTCTTT
TRBV5-1	many	.	TRBJ2-1	CASSLAWGAGEQFF	TGCGCCAGCAGCTTGGCCTGGGGGGCGGGTGAGCAGTTCTTC